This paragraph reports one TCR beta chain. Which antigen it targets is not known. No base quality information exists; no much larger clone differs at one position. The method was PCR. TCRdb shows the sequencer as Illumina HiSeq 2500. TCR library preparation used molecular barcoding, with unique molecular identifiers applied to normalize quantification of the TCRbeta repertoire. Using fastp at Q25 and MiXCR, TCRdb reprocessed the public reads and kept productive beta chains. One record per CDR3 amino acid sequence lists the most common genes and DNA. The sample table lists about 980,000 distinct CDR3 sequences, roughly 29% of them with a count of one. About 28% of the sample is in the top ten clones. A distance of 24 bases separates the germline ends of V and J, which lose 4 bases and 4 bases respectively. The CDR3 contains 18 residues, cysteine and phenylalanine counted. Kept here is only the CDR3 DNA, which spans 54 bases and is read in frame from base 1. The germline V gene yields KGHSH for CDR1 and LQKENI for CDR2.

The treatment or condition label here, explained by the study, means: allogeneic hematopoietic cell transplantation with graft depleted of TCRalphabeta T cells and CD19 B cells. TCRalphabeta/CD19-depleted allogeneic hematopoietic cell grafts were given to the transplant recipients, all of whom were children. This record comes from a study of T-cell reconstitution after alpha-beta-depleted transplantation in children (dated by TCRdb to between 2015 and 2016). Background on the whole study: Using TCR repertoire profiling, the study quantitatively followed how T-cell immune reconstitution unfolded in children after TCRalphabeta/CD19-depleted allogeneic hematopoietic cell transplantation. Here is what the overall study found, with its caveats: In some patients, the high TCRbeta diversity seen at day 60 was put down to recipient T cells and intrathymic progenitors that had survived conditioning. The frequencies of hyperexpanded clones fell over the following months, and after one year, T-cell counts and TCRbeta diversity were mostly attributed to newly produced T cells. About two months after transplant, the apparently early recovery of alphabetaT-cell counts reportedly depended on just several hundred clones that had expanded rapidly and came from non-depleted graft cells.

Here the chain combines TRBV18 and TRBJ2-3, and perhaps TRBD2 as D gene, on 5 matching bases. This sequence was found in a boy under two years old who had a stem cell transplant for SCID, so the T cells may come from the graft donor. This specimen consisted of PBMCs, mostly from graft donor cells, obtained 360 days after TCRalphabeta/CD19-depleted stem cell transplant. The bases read TGTGCCAGCTCACGGGAGACCGCACAGATCCAGAGGTCAGATACGCAGTATTTT. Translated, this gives CASSRETAQIQRSDTQYF.